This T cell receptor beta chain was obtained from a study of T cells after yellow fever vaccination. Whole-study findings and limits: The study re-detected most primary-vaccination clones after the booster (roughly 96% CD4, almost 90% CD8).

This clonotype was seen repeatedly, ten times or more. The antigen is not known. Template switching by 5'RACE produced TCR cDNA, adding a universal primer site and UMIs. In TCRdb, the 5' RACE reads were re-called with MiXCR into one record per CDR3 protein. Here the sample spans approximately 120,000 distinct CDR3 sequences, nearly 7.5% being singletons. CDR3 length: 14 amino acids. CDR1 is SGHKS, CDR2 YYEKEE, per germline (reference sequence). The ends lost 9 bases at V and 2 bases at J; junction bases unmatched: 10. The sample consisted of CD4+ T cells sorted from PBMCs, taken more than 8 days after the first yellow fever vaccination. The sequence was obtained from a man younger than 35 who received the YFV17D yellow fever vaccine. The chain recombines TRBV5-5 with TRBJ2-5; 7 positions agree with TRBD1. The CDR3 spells CATNSGTEQETQYF. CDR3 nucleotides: TGTGCCACGAACTCCGGGACAGAGCAAGAGACCCAGTACTTC.